This TCR beta chain was found in a study of naive CD8 T cells in extremely preterm neonates. Study results and limitations: Preterm neonate repertoires were significantly less rich by iChao1 than others. Preterm CDR3s were shorter than older groups', with fewer N additions and less trimming.

Extremely preterm deliveries at about 22-28 weeks of gestation provided the preterm samples. The sample holds sorted live naive CD8+ CD45RA+CCR7+ T cells. There are 13 residues in the CDR3. Germline CDR1 and CDR2: MNHEY and SMNVEV (reference sequence). The V and J ends lost 2 bases and 3 bases respectively, with 7 bases between them. The protocol was immunoSEQ multiplex PCR, while the TCRdb copy is restricted to in-frame clones and leaves out a portion. The sample records around 25,000 clones, about 91% being singletons. As to this clone: What it binds is not known.

The sequenced sample consisted of naive CD8+ T cells from cord blood. The chain joins TRBV27 to TRBJ1-2; tentative D call: TRBD1 (6 bases). The source is a boy who was born preterm. DNA of the CDR3: TGTGCCAGCAGTTTAGGGGGCGACTATGGCTACACCTTC. As protein: CASSLGGDYGYTF.